The next 10 T cell receptor beta chains were all read from a single sample in a study of blood T cell repertoires in COVID-19. Assay used: immunoSEQ multiplex PCR; TCRdb lists only in-frame clones, some missing. The sample consists of about 270,000 clones, approximately 86% of them appearing once. The specimen sequenced was peripheral blood. The receptors derive from a man between 35 and 55 years old with active or convalescent COVID-19.

This chain connects TRBV7-3 to TRBJ2-3, with D possibly TRBD1 on 6 matching bases. From germline, CDR1 is SGHTA and CDR2 FQGTGA. V lost 2 bases to trimming and J lost 0 bases, with 12 bases between them. The CDR3 length is 16 residues. The DNA of the CDR3 is TGTGCCAGCAGCTTACATCCCAGGGGAAGCACAGATACGCAGTATTTT. Amino acid sequence: CASSLHPRGSTDTQYF.

The CDR3 nucleotides read TGTGCCAGCAGCCAATCGAGGAACACTGAAGCTTTCTTT. Translating it yields CASSQSRNTEAFF. The chain joins TRBV16 to TRBJ1-1; D ambiguous. Germline CDR1 and CDR2: KGHSY and FQNENV. Trimming left V 0 bases short and J 1 base short, with 3 bases between. CDR3 size: 13 residues.

The V call is TRBV6-5, the J call TRBJ1-1; no reliable D call. CDR3 length: 12 residues. Between the trimmed V and J ends, which lost 5 bases and 12 bases, there was a span of 16 bases. Germline-derived CDR1 and CDR2 are MNHEY and SVGAGI. The CDR3 DNA reads TGTGCCAGCAGTCCAGACCCCGGGATCCCTTTCTTT. Protein sequence: CASSPDPGIPFF.

The chain is built from TRBV7-3 and TRBJ1-1, with TRBD1 matching over 8 bases. The CDR3 runs to 15 residues. With 5 bases clipped from V and 1 base from J, the junction kept 6 bases outside the gene matches. CDR1 and CDR2 (germline): SGHTA, FQGTGA. CDR3 protein: CASSKRTGPNTEAFF. The CDR3 DNA sequence: TGTGCCAGCAGCAAAAGGACAGGGCCGAACACTGAAGCTTTCTTT.

This clone appeared a single time. V usage is TRBV10-1 and J usage is TRBJ1-1; TRBD1 matches at 8 bases. This CDR3 is 13 amino acids long. The V and J ends lost 4 bases and 6 bases, in that order; junction bases with no gene match: 4. Germline values: CDR1 WNHNN, CDR2 SYGVQD (reference sequence). CDR3 DNA: TGCGCCAGCAGTGCAACAGGGGGAGCTGAAGCTTTCTTT. It translates to CASSATGGAEAFF.

This chain joins TRBV21-1 and TRBJ2-3; TRBD2, as called in the table, went unchecked against the DNA. TRBV21-1 is a pseudogene. This CDR3 is built from 11 residues. The CDR3 sequence is CASRARYTQYF. CDR3 bases: TGTGCCAGCAGGGCGCGGTATACGCAGTATTTT.

The gene calls are TRBV18 and TRBJ2-1; no firm D call. CDR1 is KGHSH and CDR2 is LQKENI in the germline V gene. The CDR3 totals 12 residues. Trimming pared 3 bases from V and 14 bases from J, leaving 14 bases between. The CDR3 loop reads CASSPSGKDKFF. The DNA of the CDR3 is TGTGCCAGCTCACCGTCGGGTAAGGATAAGTTCTTC.

This chain joins TRBV19 and TRBJ1-2; the D is unclear. Trimming removed 7 bases at V and 9 bases at J, with 30 bases between. The CDR3 spans 17 residues. Germline loops: CDR1 LNHDA, CDR2 SQIVND (reference sequence). The CDR3 reads CASTTTYGMQESHSYTF. DNA for the CDR3: TGTGCCAGTACCACAACTTACGGGATGCAAGAGAGTCATAGCTACACCTTC.

The chain carries TRBV6-4 and TRBJ1-1; 7 nucleotides align to TRBD1. The CDR3 sequence is 17 residues long. CDR1 and CDR2 (germline): MRHNA, SNTAGT. The V gene end was trimmed by 3 bases and the J gene end by 4 bases; junction bases not matched to a gene: 14. DNA of the CDR3: TGTGCCAGCAGTGAACGCGTCGGGGTCCAGGGGGGCACTGAAGCTTTCTTT. It translates to CASSERVGVQGGTEAFF.

The V and J genes are TRBV4-1 and TRBJ2-1; the match to TRBD1 covers 7 bases. The CDR3 consists of 13 residues. Germline loops: CDR1 MGHRA, CDR2 YSYEKL. After removal of 0 bases from V and 8 bases from J, the junction contained 1 base not matched to a gene. The CDR3 DNA follows: TGCGCCAGCAGCCAAGAACAGGGGTATGAGCAGTTCTTC. It translates to CASSQEQGYEQFF.